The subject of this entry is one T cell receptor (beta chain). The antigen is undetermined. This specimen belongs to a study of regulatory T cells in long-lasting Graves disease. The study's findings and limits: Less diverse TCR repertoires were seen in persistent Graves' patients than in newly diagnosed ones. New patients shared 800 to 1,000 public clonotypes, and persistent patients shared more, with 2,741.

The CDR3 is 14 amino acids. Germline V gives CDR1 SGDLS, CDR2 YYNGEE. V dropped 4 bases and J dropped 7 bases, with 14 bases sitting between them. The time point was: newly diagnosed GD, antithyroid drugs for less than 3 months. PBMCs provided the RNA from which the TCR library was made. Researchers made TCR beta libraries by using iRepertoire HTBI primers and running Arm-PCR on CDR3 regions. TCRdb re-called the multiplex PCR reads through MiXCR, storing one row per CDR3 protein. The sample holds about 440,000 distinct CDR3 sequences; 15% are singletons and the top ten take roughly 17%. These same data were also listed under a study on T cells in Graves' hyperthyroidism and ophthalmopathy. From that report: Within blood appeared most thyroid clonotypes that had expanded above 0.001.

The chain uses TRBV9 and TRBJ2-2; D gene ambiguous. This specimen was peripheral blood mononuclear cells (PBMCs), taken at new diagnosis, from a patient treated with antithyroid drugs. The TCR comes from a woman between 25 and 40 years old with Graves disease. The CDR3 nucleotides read TGTGCCAGCAGCCCACAAGGAACAGTCGGGGAGCTGTTTTTT. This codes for CASSPQGTVGELFF.